The 23 T cell receptor beta chains reported below all come from one sample, sequenced in a study of blood T cells in healthy people across ages. The second PCR ran roughly 6 to 11 cycles with a sample-barcoded 5' primer and J-beta primers. MiXCR, run by TCRdb on the 5' RACE reads, gives a single entry per CDR3 protein. The repertoire holds 1.5 million to 2 million distinct CDR3 sequences, with 28% as singletons. The sample comprised blood. The receptors here all came from a woman in her 30s in good health.

This clonotype has a count of ten or more. V is TRBV7-9 and J is TRBJ2-1; tentative D call: TRBD2 (6 bases). Between the trimmed V and J ends, which lost 5 bases and 5 bases, there was a span of 10 bases. CDR1 and CDR2 (germline): SEHNR, FQNEAQ (reference sequence). The CDR3 loop spans 13 amino acids. CDR3 nucleotide sequence: TGTGCCAGCAGCCGGGCTAGCGACAATGAGCAGTTCTTC. Translation: CASSRASDNEQFF. Supplemented by reference TRBV7-9 and TRBJ2-1, the full variable domain reads DTGVSQNPRHKITKRGQNVTFRCDPISEHNRLYWYRQTLGQGPEFLTYFQNEAQLEKSRLLSDRFSAERPKGSFSTLEIQRTEQGDSAMYLCASSRASDNEQFFGPGTRLTVL.

J is TRBJ2-3 and V is TRBV7-9, with 7 bases matching TRBD2. CDR1 and CDR2 (germline): SEHNR, FQNEAQ (reference sequence). Trimming took 3 bases from V and 2 from J; bases not matched to a gene: 5. The CDR3 is 15 residues long. The CDR3, as DNA: TGTGCCAGCAGCTTTCGCGGGGGACCCACAGATACGCAGTATTTT. This gives the protein CASSFRGGPTDTQYF.

As regards this clonotype: This clone may be a read error of a much larger clone one base away. The V gene is TRBV11-2, the J gene TRBJ2-7, with D tentatively TRBD2 (8 bases). The DNA end favors TRBJ2-5, so the J call may be wrong. Germline values: CDR1 SGHAT, CDR2 FQNNGV. This CDR3 has 17 amino acids. CDR3 sequence reads: CVSSPPGLGGIQETQYF. CDR3 DNA sequence: TGTGTCAGCAGCCCGCCGGGACTAGGGGGCATCCAAGAGACCCAGTACTTC.

The table lists this clonotype with a few counts. V usage is TRBV2 and J usage is TRBJ2-5; D remains ambiguous. Trimming took off 11 bases at V and 0 bases at J, with 13 bases between the two ends. The CDR3 is 13 amino acids. CDR1 is SNHLY, CDR2 FYNNEI, per germline. CDR3 region: CAGSDRYQETQYF. The DNA of the CDR3 is TGTGCCGGTTCAGATCGGTACCAAGAGACCCAGTACTTC.

This clonotype has just one count. Germline is not matched at one junction end, which may reflect a read error. The V gene is TRBV7-9, the J gene TRBJ2-1, with 11 positions matching TRBD2. The CDR3 is 15 residues long. Germline-derived CDR1 and CDR2 are SEHNR and FQNEAQ (reference sequence). CDR3 loop: CAGSSRLAGINEQFF. CDR3 in DNA: TGTGCCGGCAGCAGTCGACTAGCGGGAATAAATGAGCAGTTCTTC.

This clonotype was recorded only once. One end of the junction varies from germline; a read error may be responsible. This rearrangement joins TRBV7-9 to TRBJ2-2, with D possibly matching TRBD2 (5 bases). CDR3 size: 13 residues. Germline lookup yields CDR1 SEHNR and CDR2 FQNEAQ (reference sequence). The CDR3 DNA reads as TGTGCCCCTGCGGAGGTTGCTACCGGGGAGCGGTTTTTT. Amino acid sequence: CAPAEVATGERFF.

The CDR3 nucleotides are TGTGCCATCAGCACCGGGACAGGAGGTAGAAAGACCCAGTACTTC. This codes for CAISTGTGGRKTQYF. This chain links TRBV10-3 with TRBJ2-4; 8 bases align to TRBD1. The DNA end favors TRBJ2-5, so the J call may be wrong. The CDR3 loop spans 15 amino acids. Germline V CDR1 and CDR2: ENHRY, SYGVKD.

This clonotype was seen more than once but under ten times. This sequence joins TRBV5-1 and TRBJ1-2; 7 bases map to TRBD1. The length of the CDR3 is 13 residues. Trimming at V came to 6 bases and at J to 7 bases, leaving 9 bases not matched to a gene. In germline, CDR1 is SGHRS, CDR2 YFSETQ. This chain's CDR3 is CASIAPGGGGYTF. CDR3 bases: TGCGCCAGCATCGCCCCAGGGGGTGGTGGCTACACCTTC.

This clonotype was seen at least ten times. The chain carries TRBV20-1 and TRBJ2-5; D not resolved. Trimming left V 2 bases short and J 5 bases short, with 3 bases between. The CDR3 consists of 10 residues. Per germline, CDR1 DFQATT and CDR2 SNEGSKA (reference sequence). In DNA form, the CDR3 reads TGCAGTGCTAGAACGGAGACCCAGTACTTC. It specifies CSARTETQYF.

The chain has TRBV7-3 and TRBJ2-1, with 12 bases lining up with TRBD1. CDR1 is SGHTA, CDR2 FQGTGA, per germline. The CDR3 loop spans 17 amino acids. V was pared by 1 base and J by 7 bases, with 8 bases of the junction left unmatched. The CDR3 spells CASSLIVGQGARNEQFF. The CDR3 bases are TGTGCCAGCAGCTTAATCGTGGGACAGGGGGCTCGAAATGAGCAGTTCTTC. The full variable domain, in which reference TRBV7-3 and TRBJ2-1 provide the parts outside the CDR3, is GAGVSQTPSNKVTEKGKYVELRCDPISGHTALYWYRQSLGQGPEFLIYFQGTGAADDSGLPNDRFFAVRPEGSVSTLKIQRTERGDSAVYLCASSLIVGQGARNEQFFGPGTRLTVL.

On this clonotype: Just one base apart from a much larger clone, this may be a read error. This rearrangement joins TRBV12-3 or TRBV12-4 to TRBJ2-1; 12 bases are a match to TRBD2. The CDR3 contains 18 residues. J gave up 10 bases and V 7 bases, and 20 bases lay outside the gene matches. The CDR3 loop is CASIPGTSGPLSSYEQFF. The CDR3 DNA is TGTGCCAGCATCCCCGGGACTAGCGGGCCACTTAGCTCCTACGAGCAGTTCTTC.

The chain uses TRBV4-2 and TRBJ2-2, with a possible D match to TRBD2 (5 bases). Trimming removed 0 bases from V and 5 bases from J, with 10 bases in between. Germline-derived CDR1 and CDR2 are LGHNA and YNFKEQ. The CDR3 loop spans 15 amino acids. CDR3 sequence: CASSQDQAETGELFF. The DNA for the CDR3 is TGTGCCAGCAGCCAAGATCAAGCGGAGACCGGGGAGCTGTTTTTT.

Worth noting for this clonotype: Compared with germline, one end of the junction differs, possibly owing to a read error. V and J are TRBV7-2 and TRBJ2-3, with D possibly being TRBD1 (8 bases). The CDR3 contains 16 residues. Per the germline V gene, CDR1 is SGHTA and CDR2 is FQGNSA. CDR3 nucleotide sequence: TGTGTCAGCAGCTTCTACAGGGGGGGTAGCACAGATACGCAGTATTTT. Protein: CVSSFYRGGSTDTQYF.

The CDR3 sequence: CASSDPHGTGRTEAFF. CDR3 sequence (DNA): TGTGCCAGCAGTGACCCCCACGGGACAGGGAGGACTGAAGCTTTCTTT. The gene calls are TRBV6-2 or TRBV6-3 and TRBJ1-1; 9 nucleotides align to TRBD1. Germline CDR1 is MNHEY and CDR2 is SVGEGT. The ends lost 5 bases at V and 5 bases at J; junction bases unmatched: 12. CDR3 size: 16 residues.

This sequence joins TRBV7-8 and TRBJ2-3; the D gene is possibly TRBD1 (6 bases). From germline, CDR1 is SGHVS and CDR2 FQNEAQ. V lost 5 bases and J 4 bases, leaving 13 bases between the germline ends. The CDR3 sequence is 14 residues long. Here the CDR3 DNA reads TGTGCCAGCAGCCAGGACAGCTGGGCAGATACGCAGTATTTT. Protein sequence: CASSQDSWADTQYF.

The chain combines TRBV3-1 with TRBJ1-1, with 8 bases aligning to TRBD1. The germline CDR1 and CDR2 sequences are LGHDT and YNNKEL (reference sequence). Unmatched junction bases numbered 7, after V lost 6 bases and J lost 7 bases. The CDR3 contains 13 residues. As DNA, the CDR3 is TGTGCCAGCAGAGCGACAGGGGCCGATGAAGCTTTCTTT. It translates to CASRATGADEAFF. Full variable domain (rest looked up from reference TRBV3-1 and TRBJ1-1): DTAVSQTPKYLVTQMGNDKSIKCEQNLGHDTMYWYKQDSKKFLKIMFSYNNKELIINETVPNRFSPKSPDKAHLNLHINSLELGDSAVYFCASRATGADEAFFGQGTRLTVV.

This clonotype has just a few counts. This rearrangement joins TRBV18 to TRBJ2-1; 9 bases line up with TRBD1. The ends lost 3 bases at V and 9 bases at J; junction bases unmatched: 15. Looked up from germline, CDR1 is KGHSH and CDR2 is LQKENI. There are 17 residues in the CDR3. CDR3 sequence (DNA): TGTGCCAGCTCACCGTCCAGGGACAGGGTAAAGGGCAGTGAGCAGTTCTTC. Translating gives CASSPSRDRVKGSEQFF. The variable domain in full, with the rest retrieved from reference TRBV18 and TRBJ2-1, is NAGVMQNPRHLVRRRGQEARLRCSPMKGHSHVYWYRQLPEEGLKFMVYLQKENIIDESGMPKERFSAEFPKEGPSILRIQQVVRGDSAAYFCASSPSRDRVKGSEQFFGPGTRLTVL.

A few counts support this clonotype. The CDR3 nucleotides are TGCGCCAGCAGCTTTTTTGGGGGACGGGGGGATGAGCAGTTCTTC. It translates to CASSFFGGRGDEQFF. V gene TRBV5-1 combines with J gene TRBJ2-1, with TRBD2 matching over 7 bases. The V segment lost 2 bases and the J segment 8 bases; nucleotides outside the gene matches: 10. Germline-derived CDR1 and CDR2 are SGHRS and YFSETQ. The CDR3 extends over 15 amino acids.

This clonotype was seen only a few times. This chain uses TRBV27 with TRBJ2-3; D perhaps matches TRBD1 (5 bases). The CDR3 extends over 13 amino acids. Germline CDR1 and CDR2: MNHEY and SMNVEV (reference sequence). The V and J ends lost 6 bases and 4 bases respectively, with 11 bases between them. The CDR3 is CASSEWTSDTQYF. CDR3 sequence (DNA): TGTGCCAGCAGCGAATGGACATCAGATACGCAGTATTTT.

This clonotype came up a few times. The junction departs from the called germline gene at one end, perhaps through a read error. The chain uses TRBV5-1 and TRBJ2-1; 9 nucleotides match TRBD2. Germline lookup yields CDR1 SGHRS and CDR2 YFSETQ. The CDR3 runs to 15 residues. The CDR3 DNA sequence: TGCACCAGCAGCTTGTTTGCGGGGGGGGCCAATGAGCAGTTCTTC. It specifies CTSSLFAGGANEQFF.

The chain uses TRBV28 and TRBJ1-3, with D maybe TRBD1 (5 bases). Trimming took 6 bases from V and 0 from J, leaving 12 bases between them. The CDR3 is made up of 15 amino acids. The germline CDR1 and CDR2 sequences are MDHEN and SYDVKM. CDR3 amino acids: CASSRQGFSGNTIYF. DNA for the CDR3: TGTGCCAGCAGCCGCCAGGGATTCTCTGGAAACACCATATATTTT. The variable domain in full, with the rest retrieved from reference TRBV28 and TRBJ1-3, is DVKVTQSSRYLVKRTGEKVFLECVQDMDHENMFWYRQDPGLGLRLIYFSYDVKMKEKGDIPEGYSVSREKKERFSLILESASTNQTSMYLCASSRQGFSGNTIYFGEGSWLTVV.

With respect to this clonotype: Germline is not matched at one junction end, which may reflect a read error. The chain couples TRBV10-2 to TRBJ2-1, with TRBD2 identical over 9 bases. The CDR3 runs 17 residues. Germline lookup yields CDR1 WSHSY and CDR2 SAAADI. The CDR3 loop is CAGSDSMIAGALHEQFF. For the CDR3, the DNA is TGCGCCGGCAGTGACTCAATGATAGCGGGAGCCCTCCATGAGCAGTTCTTC.

The chain has TRBV20-1 and TRBJ2-5, with D uncertain. Trimming cost V 3 bases and J 4 bases, with 9 bases left between them. The germline V gene encodes CDR1 DFQATT and CDR2 SNEGSKA (reference sequence). This CDR3 region has 12 residues. CDR3 coding DNA: TGCAGTGCTAGTGCAGTCGGAGAGACCCAGTACTTC. Translating gives CSASAVGETQYF.